These 17 T cell receptor beta chains were all obtained from the same sample, sequenced in a study of blood T cell repertoires in COVID-19. The table came from immunoSEQ multiplex PCR; TCRdb's copy has only in-frame clones and leaves some out. This table has 50,000 to 75,000 clones, 80% to 95% appearing once. The sample taken for sequencing was peripheral blood. All receptors come from a middle-aged man with active COVID-19.

A single count supports this clone. The CDR3 DNA is TGTGCCAGCAGCCAAGAACAGATCCTCTACACTGAAGCTTTCTTT. Translation gives CASSQEQILYTEAFF. The chain uses TRBV4-2 and TRBJ1-1; no definite D call. Germline V CDR1 and CDR2: LGHNA, YNFKEQ. Trimming pared 0 bases from V and 3 bases from J, leaving 11 bases between. This CDR3 comprises 15 residues.

The V and J genes are TRBV2 and TRBJ1-2; D unclear. Looked up from germline, CDR1 is SNHLY and CDR2 is FYNNEI. The CDR3 contains 12 residues. V was cut by 7 bases and J by 4 bases, with 10 bases left in between. The CDR3 region has the DNA TGTGCCAGCACCGAGGGCGGCTATGGCTACACCTTC. Translating gives CASTEGGYGYTF.

The V and J genes are TRBV28 and TRBJ2-5; D may be TRBD2 (5 bases). CDR3 length equals 16 residues. Germline CDR1 MDHEN, CDR2 SYDVKM. Trimming pared 2 bases from V and 3 bases from J, leaving 16 bases between. CDR3 in amino acids: CASSLILARVKETQYF. CDR3 in DNA: TGTGCCAGCAGTTTAATATTAGCGAGGGTAAAAGAGACCCAGTACTTC. Variable domain in full (rest from reference TRBV28 and TRBJ2-5): DVKVTQSSRYLVKRTGEKVFLECVQDMDHENMFWYRQDPGLGLRLIYFSYDVKMKEKGDIPEGYSVSREKKERFSLILESASTNQTSMYLCASSLILARVKETQYFGPGTRLLVL.

On this clone: The same CDR3 is also encoded by other DNA sequences in this sample. V is TRBV19 and J is TRBJ1-5, with 9 nucleotides matching TRBD1. This CDR3 is built from 16 residues. After removal of 6 bases from V and 0 bases from J, the junction contained 6 bases not matched to a gene. Looked up from germline, CDR1 is LNHDA and CDR2 is SQIVND (reference sequence). CDR3 in amino acids: CASRTGGRYSNQPQHF. CDR3 DNA sequence: TGTGCCAGTAGGACAGGGGGAAGATATAGCAATCAGCCCCAGCATTTT.

This clone has only one observation. The chain employs TRBV4-1 and TRBJ2-5; the match to TRBD1 covers 8 bases. This CDR3 comprises 14 residues. Trimming at V came to 2 bases and at J to 5 bases, leaving 4 bases not matched to a gene. Looked up from germline, CDR1 is MGHRA and CDR2 is YSYEKL. CDR3 DNA: TGCGCCAGCAGCCAACCCCAGGGGGCGGAGACCCAGTACTTC. Translating it yields CASSQPQGAETQYF.

CDR3 in amino acids: CASSLAGGNQPQHF. Here the CDR3 DNA reads TGTGCCAGCAGCTTAGCGGGCGGGAATCAGCCCCAGCATTTT. The V gene is TRBV7-8, the J gene TRBJ1-5, with D unresolved. Per germline, CDR1 SGHVS and CDR2 FQNEAQ. Trimming pared 0 bases from V and 4 bases from J, leaving 7 bases between. CDR3 length equals 14 residues.

The chain recombines TRBV18 with TRBJ2-3; 11 positions match TRBD2. J gave up 5 bases and V 5 bases, and 9 bases lay outside the gene matches. CDR3 length: 16 residues. CDR1 KGHSH and CDR2 LQKENI come from the germline V gene. The CDR3 DNA sequence: TGTGCCAGCTCATCTCGTAGCGGGAGGGGTGAAGATACGCAGTATTTT. Protein sequence: CASSSRSGRGEDTQYF.

This chain joins TRBV6-2 or TRBV6-3 and TRBJ2-7; D unclear. The germline CDR1 and CDR2 sequences are MNHEY and SVGEGT. V was pared by 2 bases and J by 0 bases, with 8 bases between. The CDR3 sequence is 14 residues long. CDR3 residues: CASSYEESSYEQYF. CDR3 DNA sequence: TGTGCCAGCAGTTACGAGGAGAGCTCCTACGAGCAGTACTTC.

The rearrangement uses TRBV7-2 and TRBJ2-5; D call uncertain. Per germline, CDR1 SGHTA and CDR2 FQGNSA. V shed 5 bases and J shed 5 bases, with 12 bases lying between them. This CDR3 has 13 amino acids. This CDR3 is CASSQKISETQYF. CDR3 DNA sequence: TGTGCCAGCAGCCAGAAAATTTCGGAGACCCAGTACTTC.

This chain uses TRBV2 with TRBJ2-7; D gene uncertain. The V and J ends lost 3 bases and 6 bases respectively, with 9 bases between them. The CDR3 totals 12 residues. From germline, CDR1 is SNHLY and CDR2 FYNNEI. In DNA, the CDR3 is TGTGCCAGCAGTGATAATTCGGGCGAGCAGTACTTC. Its translation: CASSDNSGEQYF.

This chain connects TRBV27 to TRBJ1-6; 10 bases match TRBD1. Germline CDR1 reads MNHEY; CDR2 reads SMNVEV (reference sequence). V lost 4 bases and J lost 9; bases outside the gene matches: 9. The length of the CDR3 is 16 residues. The chain's CDR3 is CASSSTGGGNSSPLHF. CDR3 DNA: TGTGCCAGCAGTTCGACAGGGGGCGGAAATAGTTCACCCCTCCACTTT.

The chain joins TRBV6-5 to TRBJ2-3; TRBD1 aligns across 8 bases. The CDR3 totals 12 residues. With 6 bases clipped from V and 6 bases from J, the junction kept 2 bases outside the gene matches. Per the germline V gene, CDR1 is MNHEY and CDR2 is SVGAGI. CDR3 residues: CASSYRGDTQYF. As DNA, the CDR3 is TGTGCCAGCAGCTACAGGGGGGATACGCAGTATTTT.

The chain couples TRBV6-5 to TRBJ2-7; possible D gene TRBD2, 5 bases. Germline loops: CDR1 MNHEY, CDR2 SVGAGI. Trimming stripped 2 bases from V and 7 bases from J, with 12 bases between. The CDR3 has 13 residues. CDR3 amino acids: CASSYGWESEQYF. CDR3 DNA sequence: TGTGCCAGCAGTTACGGGTGGGAGTCGGAGCAGTACTTC.

The chain is built from TRBV10-3 and TRBJ1-3; perhaps TRBD1 as D (6 bases). The germline gives CDR1 ENHRY, CDR2 SYGVKD. Trimming removed 7 bases from V and 4 bases from J, with 14 bases in between. This CDR3 contains 14 residues. CDR3 nucleotide sequence: TGTGCCATCACGCAGGGGCTTTCCGGAAACACCATATATTTT. It specifies CAITQGLSGNTIYF.

This sequence joins TRBV5-1 and TRBJ2-2; TRBD2 aligns across 10 bases. The CDR3 extends over 15 amino acids. The germline CDR1 and CDR2 sequences are SGHRS and YFSETQ. Trimming removed 5 bases from V and 5 bases from J; junction bases left unmatched: 6. CDR3 region: CASRNLAGETGELFF. CDR3 sequence (DNA): TGCGCCAGCAGAAATCTAGCGGGAGAAACCGGGGAGCTGTTTTTT.

This clone was found once. The chain uses TRBV6-2 or TRBV6-3 and TRBJ1-6; the D gene is possibly TRBD1 (6 bases). The CDR3 totals 14 residues. Germline values: CDR1 MNHEY, CDR2 SVGEGT. V lost 5 bases and J lost 7, with 12 bases in between. CDR3 sequence (DNA): TGTGCCAGCAGTAGGCAGGGGTACAATTCACCCCTCCACTTT. Translation gives CASSRQGYNSPLHF.

The gene calls are TRBV28 and TRBJ2-1; possible D gene TRBD2, 5 bases. Germline CDR1 is MDHEN and CDR2 is SYDVKM. CDR3 length: 14 amino acids. V was clipped by 6 bases and J by 9 bases, with 18 bases between them. In DNA, the CDR3 is TGTGCCAGCAGGACCCTTTTGAGGGAAGGTGAGCAGTTCTTC. Translated: CASRTLLREGEQFF.